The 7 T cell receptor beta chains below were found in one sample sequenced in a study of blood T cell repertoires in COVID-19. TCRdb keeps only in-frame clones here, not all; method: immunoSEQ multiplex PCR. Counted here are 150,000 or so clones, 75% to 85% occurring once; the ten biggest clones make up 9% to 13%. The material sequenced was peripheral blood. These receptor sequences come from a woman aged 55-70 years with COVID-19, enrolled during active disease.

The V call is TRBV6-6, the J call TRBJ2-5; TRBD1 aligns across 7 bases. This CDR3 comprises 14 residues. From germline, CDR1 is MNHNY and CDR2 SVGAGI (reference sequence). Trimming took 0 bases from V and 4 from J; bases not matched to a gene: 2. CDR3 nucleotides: TGTGCCAGCAGTTACTCAGGGGGCGTAGAGACCCAGTACTTC. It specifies CASSYSGGVETQYF.

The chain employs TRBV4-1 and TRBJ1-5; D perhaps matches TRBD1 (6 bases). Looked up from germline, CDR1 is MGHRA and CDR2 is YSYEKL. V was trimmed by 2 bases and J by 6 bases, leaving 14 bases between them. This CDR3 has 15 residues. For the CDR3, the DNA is TGCGCCAGCAGCCAAACTCTCGGGACACCTCAGCCCCAGCATTTT. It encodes CASSQTLGTPQPQHF.

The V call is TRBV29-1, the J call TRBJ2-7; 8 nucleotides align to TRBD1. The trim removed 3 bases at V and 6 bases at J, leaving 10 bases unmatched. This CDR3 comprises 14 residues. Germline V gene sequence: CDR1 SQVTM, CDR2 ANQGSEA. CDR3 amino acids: CSVEPPRGLGEQYF. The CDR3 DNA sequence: TGCAGCGTTGAGCCCCCCAGGGGGCTAGGCGAGCAGTACTTC.

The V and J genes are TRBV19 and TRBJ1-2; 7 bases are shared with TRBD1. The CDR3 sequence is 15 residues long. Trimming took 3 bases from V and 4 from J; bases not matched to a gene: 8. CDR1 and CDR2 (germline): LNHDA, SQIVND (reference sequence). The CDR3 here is CASSMSPGGIYGYTF. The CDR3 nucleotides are TGTGCCAGTAGTATGTCCCCAGGGGGGATCTATGGCTACACCTTC.

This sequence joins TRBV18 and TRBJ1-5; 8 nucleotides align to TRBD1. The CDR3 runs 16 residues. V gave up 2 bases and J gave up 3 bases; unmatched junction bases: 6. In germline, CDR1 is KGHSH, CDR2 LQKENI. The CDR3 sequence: CASSPGTGLSNQPQHF. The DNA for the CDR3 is TGTGCCAGCTCACCAGGGACAGGCCTCTCCAATCAGCCCCAGCATTTT. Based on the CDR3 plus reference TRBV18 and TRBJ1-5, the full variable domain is NAGVMQNPRHLVRRRGQEARLRCSPMKGHSHVYWYRQLPEEGLKFMVYLQKENIIDESGMPKERFSAEFPKEGPSILRIQQVVRGDSAAYFCASSPGTGLSNQPQHFGDGTRLSIL.

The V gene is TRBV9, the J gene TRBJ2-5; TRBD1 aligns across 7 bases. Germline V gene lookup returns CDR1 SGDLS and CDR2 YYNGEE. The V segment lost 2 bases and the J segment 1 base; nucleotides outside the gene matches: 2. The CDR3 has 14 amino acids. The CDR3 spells CASSVGTAQETQYF. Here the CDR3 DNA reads TGTGCCAGCAGCGTCGGGACAGCCCAAGAGACCCAGTACTTC.

The CDR3 spells CASGTRGYTGELFF. In DNA, the CDR3 is TGTGCCAGCGGGACTAGAGGATACACCGGGGAGCTGTTTTTT. The chain links TRBV3-1 (or the pseudogene TRBV3-2) to TRBJ2-2; TRBD2 aligns across 8 bases. Germline CDR1 and CDR2: LGHDT and YNNKEL (reference sequence). This CDR3 comprises 14 residues. V shed 8 bases, J shed 3 bases, and the junction held 5 bases outside the gene matches.